The sequence of this T cell receptor (beta chain) was determined in a study of blood T cell repertoires in COVID-19. On the study more broadly: The United States, Italy and Spain supplied acute and convalescent COVID-19 samples. From T cells, B-cell-depleted T cells, or PBMCs came the material, which was cDNA or gDNA.

Germline V lookup: CDR1 MGHRA, CDR2 YSYEKL. Trimming left V 2 bases short and J 1 base short, with 8 bases between. CDR3 length equals 14 residues. How the authors handled the data: Amplified reference gene primers provided the basis for estimating nucleated cell counts. This table comes from immunoSEQ multiplex PCR, and its TCRdb copy is limited to in-frame clones, with some not included. V and J calls and clone size come straight from that table; D and trimming were deduced from the DNA. The sample gives some 300,000 clones, approximately 90% of which show up once; roughly 2% is in the top ten. The TCR sequence derives from a man between 18 and 29 years old with active or convalescent COVID-19. The material sequenced was peripheral blood. The gene calls are TRBV4-1 and TRBJ1-2; weak D call: TRBD1 (6 bases). The CDR3 spells CASSQQGNNYGYTF. Here the CDR3 DNA reads TGCGCCAGCAGCCAACAGGGGAATAACTATGGCTACACCTTC.